The 17 T cell receptor beta chains given below trace back to one sample, sequenced in a study of shared clonotypes between healthy human individuals. Measured with immunoSEQ multiplex PCR; TCRdb has only the in-frame clones, and not every one. Counted here are under 2,500,000 clones, 90% to 96% occurring once; the ten biggest clones make up 0.1% to 0.15%. The sequenced material came from naive CD4+ T cells sorted from blood. Described subset: CD45RA+ positively selected. The receptors stem from a man aged 18 to 29 in good health.

CDR3 protein: CASSLVSGFKEKLFF. The CDR3 DNA reads TGTGCCAGCAGCTTAGTTTCTGGGTTTAAGGAAAAACTGTTTTTT. The J gene is TRBJ1-4, the V gene TRBV7-9; D is uncertain. Germline CDR1 and CDR2: SEHNR and FQNEAQ (reference sequence). This CDR3 spans 15 amino acids. Trimming took off 1 base at V and 8 bases at J, with 14 bases between the two ends.

The chain links TRBV2 to TRBJ1-6, with a possible D match to TRBD1 (5 bases). The germline gives CDR1 SNHLY, CDR2 FYNNEI. This CDR3 contains 14 residues. V was cut by 3 bases and J by 4 bases, with 7 bases left in between. For the CDR3, the DNA is TGTGCCAGCAGTGAGGCAGGGTATAATTCACCCCTCCACTTT. Its translation is CASSEAGYNSPLHF.

The J gene is TRBJ2-2, the V gene TRBV6-5; maybe TRBD1 (5 bases). Germline V gene sequence: CDR1 MNHEY, CDR2 SVGAGI. The CDR3 runs 12 residues. V shed 7 bases and J shed 5 bases, with 8 bases lying between them. The CDR3 DNA is TGTGCCAGCACTAAGGGGACCGGGGAGCTGTTTTTT. Translation gives CASTKGTGELFF.

In regard to this clone: This same CDR3 is encoded by further DNA sequences in the sample. This sequence joins TRBV30 and TRBJ1-5, with a tentative D call TRBD1 (5 bases). Per germline, CDR1 GTSNPN and CDR2 SVGIG (reference sequence). The CDR3 runs to 13 residues. The V and J ends lost 3 bases and 2 bases respectively, with 8 bases between them. DNA of the CDR3: TGTGCCTGGAGGGGGACGGGCAATCAGCCCCAGCATTTT. Its translation is CAWRGTGNQPQHF.

The chain carries TRBV7-2 and TRBJ2-7; D is undetermined. Germline CDR1 reads SGHTA; CDR2 reads FQGNSA. The CDR3 sequence is 15 residues long. The V gene lost 2 bases and the J gene lost 0 bases, with 11 bases spanning the gap. The chain's CDR3 is CASSLSGLVSYEQYF. In nucleotides, the CDR3 is TGTGCCAGCAGCTTATCCGGGCTGGTCTCCTACGAGCAGTACTTC.

As to this clone: Other DNA variants within this sample encode the same CDR3. The V gene is TRBV6-1, the J gene TRBJ2-7; 8 bases are a match to TRBD1. Germline V gene sequence: CDR1 MNHNS, CDR2 SASEGT. Losses at the gene ends were 4 bases for V and 1 base for J; bases not matched to a gene: 3. The CDR3 is 14 amino acids. The CDR3 DNA reads TGTGCCAGCAGTGGAACAGGGGGATCCTACGAGCAGTACTTC. The encoded protein is CASSGTGGSYEQYF.

This chain links TRBV12-5 with TRBJ2-7; possibly TRBD1 or TRBD2 for D (6 bases each). This CDR3 region has 19 residues. From germline, CDR1 is LGHNT and CDR2 FRNRAP. V lost 5 bases, J lost 4 bases, and 30 bases lay in between. The CDR3 region is CASGPNTTYATGGLYEQYF. The CDR3 region has the DNA TGTGCTAGTGGTCCCAATACCACTTACGCAACTGGGGGGCTATACGAGCAGTACTTC.

CDR3 coding DNA: TGTGCCAGCAGTTACTCTAGCGGGGTAGCCTACGAGCAGTACTTC. It specifies CASSYSSGVAYEQYF. The chain employs TRBV6-5 and TRBJ2-7; TRBD2 matches 8 bases. Trimming cost V 0 bases and J 2 bases; bases outside gene matches: 3. The CDR3 is made up of 15 amino acids. Germline V CDR1 and CDR2: MNHEY, SVGAGI.

Concerning this clone: Other DNA sequences in this sample translate to the same CDR3. V is TRBV5-4 and J is TRBJ2-1, with 11 nucleotides matching TRBD2. This CDR3 is built from 15 residues. The germline V gene encodes CDR1 SGHNT and CDR2 YYREEE (reference sequence). V lost 1 base and J lost 3; bases outside the gene matches: 0. CDR3: CASSLTSGSYNEQFF. The DNA for the CDR3 is TGTGCCAGCAGCTTGACTAGCGGGAGCTACAATGAGCAGTTCTTC. The variable domain in full, completed from reference TRBV5-4 and TRBJ2-1, reads ETGVTQSPTHLIKTRGQQVTLRCSSQSGHNTVSWYQQALGQGPQFIFQYYREEENGRGNFPPRFSGLQFPNYSSELNVNALELDDSALYLCASSLTSGSYNEQFFGPGTRLTVL.

The J gene is TRBJ2-3, the V gene TRBV11-2; tentatively, D is TRBD2 (6 bases). CDR3 length: 17 amino acids. V lost 0 bases, J lost 0 bases, and 13 bases lay in between. Germline CDR1 SGHAT, CDR2 FQNNGV. The CDR3 protein is CASSLDSVGLSTDTQYF. CDR3 in DNA: TGTGCCAGCAGCTTAGATTCCGTTGGACTAAGCACAGATACGCAGTATTTT. Complete variable domain (other parts from reference TRBV11-2 and TRBJ2-3): EAGVAQSPRYKIIEKRQSVAFWCNPISGHATLYWYQQILGQGPKLLIQFQNNGVVDDSQLPKDRFSAERLKGVDSTLKIQPAKLEDSAVYLCASSLDSVGLSTDTQYFGPGTRLTVL.

The rearrangement uses TRBV11-3 and TRBJ2-1; no clear D gene. Germline CDR1 and CDR2: SGHNT and YENEEA. CDR3 length equals 16 residues. Trimming stripped 5 bases from V and 11 bases from J, with 25 bases between. The CDR3 protein is CASSPESGPTLLKQFF. CDR3 in DNA: TGTGCCAGCAGCCCGGAGTCCGGACCCACCCTCCTCAAGCAGTTCTTC.

This chain joins TRBV30 and TRBJ1-6, with unresolved D. V lost 5 bases and J 7 bases, leaving 6 bases between the germline ends. CDR3 length: 11 residues. Looked up from germline, CDR1 is GTSNPN and CDR2 is SVGIG (reference sequence). For the CDR3, the DNA is TGTGCCTGGTGCTCAAATTCACCCCTCCACTTT. This translates into CAWCSNSPLHF.

The rearrangement joins TRBV11-2 to TRBJ2-7; D is unresolved. This CDR3 has 13 amino acids. Germline V gives CDR1 SGHAT, CDR2 FQNNGV. Trimming took off 4 bases at V and 5 bases at J, with 12 bases between the two ends. CDR3: CASSSTWSDEQYF. DNA of the CDR3: TGTGCCAGCAGCTCGACGTGGAGTGACGAGCAGTACTTC.

The rearrangement joins TRBV6-1 to TRBJ1-6; D not resolved. With 4 bases removed from V and 9 bases from J, the gap between germline ends came to 22 bases. From germline, CDR1 is MNHNS and CDR2 SASEGT. The CDR3 consists of 17 residues. CDR3 sequence reads: CASSVTPKGVWISPLHF. The CDR3 coding sequence is TGTGCCAGCAGTGTAACCCCGAAAGGTGTTTGGATTTCACCCCTCCACTTT.

This clone was seen once. The identical CDR3 is also encoded by other nucleotide sequences in the sample. The chain combines TRBV11-2 with TRBJ1-1; D remains unclear. CDR1 SGHAT and CDR2 FQNNGV come from the germline V gene. Trimming pared 1 base from V and 5 bases from J, leaving 5 bases between. This CDR3 spans 12 amino acids. CDR3: CASSLAVTEAFF. The CDR3 nucleotides read TGTGCCAGCAGCTTAGCTGTGACTGAAGCTTTCTTT.

Concerning this clone: The sample holds other DNA sequences that translate to the same CDR3. V is TRBV18 and J is TRBJ2-5; D may be TRBD2 (6 bases). V gave up 3 bases and J gave up 5 bases, with 7 bases separating them. Germline V lookup: CDR1 KGHSH, CDR2 LQKENI. The CDR3 totals 12 residues. DNA for the CDR3: TGTGCCAGCTCACCTGCGGGGGAGACCCAGTACTTC. This gives the protein CASSPAGETQYF.

This clone was counted a few times. The V and J genes are TRBV5-1 and TRBJ2-5, with 10 bases that match TRBD1. The V segment lost 2 bases and the J segment 5 bases; nucleotides outside the gene matches: 6. Germline V gives CDR1 SGHRS, CDR2 YFSETQ. The CDR3 consists of 15 residues. This chain's CDR3 is CASSFRQGAGETQYF. The CDR3 DNA is TGCGCCAGCAGCTTCCGACAGGGGGCTGGGGAGACCCAGTACTTC.